Listed below are T cell receptor beta chains from one sample, sequenced in a study of OX40 agonist ivuxolimab in advanced cancers. Sequenced by immunoSEQ multiplex PCR; TCRdb stores in-frame clones only, minus some. The table includes some 70,000 clones, 75% to 85% detected once. The sequences come from CD4+ or CD8+ T cells sorted from blood, collected in a trial of the OX40 agonist ivuxolimab. Every receptor here comes from an adult with an advanced solid tumor such as melanoma, head and neck, liver or kidney cancer. Each CDR3 is given with its conserved first and last residue.

TRBJ2-2,TRBV19,CASSITGMNTGELFF
TRBJ1-5,TRBV5-1,CASSSTGYDQPQHF
TRBJ1-2,TRBV2,CASSGQDPPGLSGYTF
TRBJ1-1,TRBV19,CASSINRLKIVRTEAFF
TRBJ2-1,TRBV7-9,CASRIGTSNNEQFF
TRBJ2-3,TRBV27,CASSRRLAGTADTQYF
TRBJ1-1,TRBV11-2,CASSPTSGRANTEAFF
TRBJ1-3,TRBV11-2,CASSPVGAGNTIYF
TRBJ2-2,TRBV5-1,CASSPGQPQGAGELFF
TRBJ1-1,TRBV2,CASSVLGTTEAFF
TRBJ1-1,TRBV2,CASSGRPSGSTEAFF
TRBJ1-2,TRBV7-2,CASSSTSGQYSVYGYTF
TRBJ1-6,TRBV30,CAWSGRRGYNSPLHF
TRBJ1-2,TRBV28,CASRVGTLVWGYTF
TRBJ2-1,TRBV7-2,CASSLAGGLAGGIQFF
TRBJ2-4,TRBV9,CASSVNPLAGENIQYF